These 24 T cell receptor beta chains were all obtained from the same sample, sequenced in a study of blood T cell repertoires in COVID-19. Some clones are missing from TCRdb's copy, which holds only in-frame ones; the method was immunoSEQ multiplex PCR. The table includes 350,000 or so clones, more than 85% detected once. The sequenced sample consisted of PBMCs or T cells enriched from blood (not recorded which). These receptor sequences come from a young woman who had recovered from COVID-19.

The chain couples TRBV4-3 to TRBJ1-2; TRBD1 matches at 7 bases. Germline V gene lookup returns CDR1 LGHNA and CDR2 YSLEER. This CDR3 has 15 amino acids. Losses at the gene ends were 2 bases for V and 3 bases for J; bases not matched to a gene: 6. This chain's CDR3 is CASSQRGQDHYGYTF. In DNA form, the CDR3 reads TGCGCCAGCAGCCAACGCGGACAGGACCACTATGGCTACACCTTC.

The V call is TRBV25-1, the J call TRBJ2-1; 8 bases fit TRBD2. J gave up 8 bases and V 10 bases, and 22 bases lay outside the gene matches. In germline, CDR1 is MGHDK, CDR2 SYGVNS. The CDR3 has 17 residues. The CDR3: CATEPLPGLGNPYEQFF. In nucleotides, the CDR3 is TGTGCCACCGAGCCTCTACCGGGACTAGGGAATCCCTATGAGCAGTTCTTC.

J is TRBJ1-2 and V is TRBV6-2 or TRBV6-3; 12 bases line up with TRBD1. The CDR3 has 19 amino acids. Germline trimming cut 2 bases from V and 0 bases from J; bases unmatched to any gene: 10. Germline V gives CDR1 MNHEY, CDR2 SVGEGT. CDR3 in DNA: TGTGCCAGCAGTTACCCCCGCGGGACAGGGGGCGCAACTAACTATGGCTACACCTTC. Protein: CASSYPRGTGGATNYGYTF.

The chain employs TRBV4-1 and TRBJ2-3; D call uncertain. The germline V gene has CDR1 MGHRA and CDR2 YSYEKL. V dropped 1 base and J dropped 3 bases, with 14 bases sitting between them. This CDR3 contains 16 residues. The CDR3 loop reads CASSQGWPDLTDTQYF. CDR3 sequence (DNA): TGCGCCAGCAGCCAAGGCTGGCCCGATTTAACAGATACGCAGTATTTT.

This chain connects TRBV7-2 to TRBJ1-5; unclear D gene. V was shortened by 3 bases and J by 4 bases, with 7 bases between the two germline ends. CDR3 length: 13 residues. CDR1 SGHTA and CDR2 FQGNSA come from the germline V gene. The CDR3 here is CASSFNRNQPQHF. CDR3 coding DNA: TGTGCCAGCAGCTTTAATCGGAATCAGCCCCAGCATTTT.

The chain couples TRBV7-3 to TRBJ2-3; 7 bases map to TRBD2. The J segment lost 1 base and the V segment lost 1 base, leaving 2 bases of the junction unmatched. The germline V gene has CDR1 SGHTA and CDR2 FQGTGA. CDR3 length: 15 amino acids. In DNA form, the CDR3 reads TGTGCCAGCAGCTTAAGCAGCGGGGGCACAGATACGCAGTATTTT. Translating gives CASSLSSGGTDTQYF. The full variable domain, rest sourced from reference TRBV7-3 and TRBJ2-3, is GAGVSQTPSNKVTEKGKYVELRCDPISGHTALYWYRQSLGQGPEFLIYFQGTGAADDSGLPNDRFFAVRPEGSVSTLKIQRTERGDSAVYLCASSLSSGGTDTQYFGPGTRLTVL.

This clone was seen a single time. The chain joins TRBV19 to TRBJ1-2; D remains unclear. The CDR3 is 14 residues long. V was clipped by 6 bases and J by 0 bases, with 11 bases between them. Germline values: CDR1 LNHDA, CDR2 SQIVND (reference sequence). In DNA, the CDR3 is TGTGCCAGTAGAGGAGCTACCTCTAACTATGGCTACACCTTC. Its protein product is CASRGATSNYGYTF.

The genes are TRBV4-3 and TRBJ2-7, with 8 bases fitting TRBD1. The CDR3 has 15 amino acids. V gave up 0 bases and J gave up 5 bases; unmatched junction bases: 6. Germline V lookup: CDR1 LGHNA, CDR2 YSLEER. The CDR3 loop reads CASSQDGQGFNEQYF. In DNA, the CDR3 is TGCGCCAGCAGCCAAGACGGACAGGGTTTCAACGAGCAGTACTTC.

The chain employs TRBV7-9 and TRBJ2-7; possibly TRBD2 for D (6 bases). Looked up from germline, CDR1 is SEHNR and CDR2 is FQNEAQ (reference sequence). V was shortened by 5 bases and J by 1 base, with 12 bases between the two germline ends. The CDR3 consists of 14 residues. The chain's CDR3 is CASSPRGTSYEQYF. CDR3 sequence (DNA): TGTGCCAGCAGCCCCCGTGGGACTTCCTACGAGCAGTACTTC.

This chain links TRBV28 with TRBJ2-1, with D unclear. This CDR3 region has 12 residues. CDR1 and CDR2 from the germline V gene are MDHEN and SYDVKM. V was clipped by 8 bases and J by 6 bases, with 11 bases between them. CDR3 in amino acids: CASFAFGNEQFF. In DNA form, the CDR3 reads TGTGCCAGCTTCGCCTTCGGCAATGAGCAGTTCTTC.

The chain employs TRBV6-5 and TRBJ1-1; D remains ambiguous. Germline CDR1 MNHEY, CDR2 SVGAGI. The CDR3 sequence is 11 residues long. Trimming took off 8 bases at V and 9 bases at J, with 13 bases between the two ends. The CDR3 loop is CASLLPRQAFF. CDR3 DNA: TGTGCCAGCCTTTTACCTAGGCAAGCTTTCTTT.

J is TRBJ2-5 and V is TRBV5-1, with 12 bases matching TRBD2. With 5 bases clipped from V and 6 bases from J, the junction kept 8 bases outside the gene matches. Germline V gene lookup returns CDR1 SGHRS and CDR2 YFSETQ. The CDR3 runs to 15 residues. CDR3 nucleotides: TGCGCCAGCAGTCTTCTAGCGGGGGGGCGAAAGACCCAGTACTTC. Protein: CASSLLAGGRKTQYF.

The chain combines TRBV19 with TRBJ1-4; weak D call: TRBD1 (5 bases). The CDR3 is 13 amino acids. V lost 3 bases and J lost 8, with 10 bases in between. CDR1 LNHDA and CDR2 SQIVND come from the germline V gene (reference sequence). The CDR3, as DNA: TGTGCCAGTAGTATCGTCCAGGGCGAAAAACTGTTTTTT. Translation gives CASSIVQGEKLFF.

The chain employs TRBV29-1 and TRBJ2-7, with 7 bases that match TRBD2. CDR1 and CDR2 (germline): SQVTM, ANQGSEA. The CDR3 runs 11 residues. CDR3 nucleotides: TGCAAACCTTGGGAGGGCTACGAGCAGTACTTC. It yields the protein CKPWEGYEQYF.

This chain links TRBV4-3 with TRBJ2-2; 8 bases are shared with TRBD1. V was pared by 0 bases and J by 7 bases, with 10 bases of the junction left unmatched. This CDR3 is built from 17 residues. Germline V gene sequence: CDR1 LGHNA, CDR2 YSLEER. CDR3 sequence: CASSQDTRDRGIGELFF. CDR3 DNA sequence: TGCGCCAGCAGCCAAGACACGCGAGACAGGGGAATCGGGGAGCTGTTTTTT.

This chain links TRBV28 with TRBJ1-2; 12 bases match TRBD1. Germline loops: CDR1 MDHEN, CDR2 SYDVKM. V lost 9 bases, J lost 10 bases, and 12 bases stayed unmatched. CDR3 length: 14 amino acids. The CDR3 here is CASNAGTGGYLYTF. CDR3 coding DNA: TGTGCCAGTAATGCGGGGACAGGGGGCTATCTCTACACCTTC.

The V call is TRBV28, the J call TRBJ1-2; 7 positions agree with TRBD1. The V and J ends lost 3 bases and 7 bases, in that order; junction bases with no gene match: 8. Germline CDR1 is MDHEN and CDR2 is SYDVKM. The CDR3 is 14 residues long. The CDR3 nucleotides read TGTGCCAGCAGTTTGCCGGGACAGTACCGTGGCTACACCTTC. Its protein product is CASSLPGQYRGYTF.

The rearrangement joins TRBV30 to TRBJ1-3; possibly TRBD1 for D (5 bases). The V gene's germline CDR1 is GTSNPN and CDR2 SVGIG (reference sequence). The V gene lost 0 bases and the J gene lost 4 bases, with 10 bases spanning the gap. There are 14 residues in the CDR3. The DNA of the CDR3 is TGTGCCTGGAGTGTACAGGTTGGCGGAAACACCATATATTTT. Translated, it gives CAWSVQVGGNTIYF.

V gene TRBV7-3 combines with J gene TRBJ2-3; no reliable D call. With 0 bases removed from V and 4 bases from J, the gap between germline ends came to 5 bases. The CDR3 spans 13 residues. The V gene's germline CDR1 is SGHTA and CDR2 FQGTGA. Written as DNA, the CDR3 is TGTGCCAGCAGCTTAACGTTCTCAGATACGCAGTATTTT. Amino acids: CASSLTFSDTQYF.

The chain combines TRBV7-9 with TRBJ1-2, with D possibly matching TRBD1 (6 bases). Germline-derived CDR1 and CDR2 are SEHNR and FQNEAQ (reference sequence). Trimming shortened V by 1 base and J by 4 bases, and 13 bases separated the two germline ends. This CDR3 region has 15 residues. CDR3 in DNA: TGTGCCAGCAGCTTAGTAGCAGGGGAAGGCTATGGCTACACCTTC. This sequence encodes CASSLVAGEGYGYTF.

The gene calls are TRBV6-5 and TRBJ1-6, with D possibly being TRBD1 (6 bases). Looked up from germline, CDR1 is MNHEY and CDR2 is SVGAGI. Trimming took off 4 bases at V and 8 bases at J, with 9 bases between the two ends. The CDR3 spans 13 residues. The CDR3 DNA is TGTGCCAGCAGTTGGACAGCTCATTCACCCCTCCACTTT. This encodes CASSWTAHSPLHF.

The chain uses TRBV10-1 and TRBJ2-6, with D perhaps TRBD2 (6 bases). Per germline, CDR1 WNHNN and CDR2 SYGVQD (reference sequence). Trimming removed 6 bases at V and 5 bases at J, with 17 bases between. This CDR3 contains 16 residues. The CDR3, as DNA: TGCGCCAGCAGGGCGGAGGGGCTGGTCTGGGCCAACGTCCTGACTTTC. This encodes CASRAEGLVWANVLTF.

The rearrangement joins TRBV13 to TRBJ2-7, with 8 bases fitting TRBD1. V lost 5 bases, J lost 4 bases, and 7 bases stayed unmatched. In germline, CDR1 is PRHDT, CDR2 FYEKMQ (reference sequence). The CDR3 runs 14 residues. The CDR3 loop reads CASSPGQVLYEQYF. The DNA of the CDR3 is TGTGCCAGCAGCCCGGGACAGGTTCTGTACGAGCAGTACTTC.

The genes are TRBV19 and TRBJ1-2; D is unclear. Trimming left V 3 bases short and J 2 bases short, with 7 bases between. Germline V gene data show CDR1 as LNHDA and CDR2 as SQIVND (reference sequence). The CDR3 is made up of 13 amino acids. The CDR3: CASSMGRNYGYTF. Here the CDR3 DNA reads TGTGCCAGTAGTATGGGCAGGAACTATGGCTACACCTTC.